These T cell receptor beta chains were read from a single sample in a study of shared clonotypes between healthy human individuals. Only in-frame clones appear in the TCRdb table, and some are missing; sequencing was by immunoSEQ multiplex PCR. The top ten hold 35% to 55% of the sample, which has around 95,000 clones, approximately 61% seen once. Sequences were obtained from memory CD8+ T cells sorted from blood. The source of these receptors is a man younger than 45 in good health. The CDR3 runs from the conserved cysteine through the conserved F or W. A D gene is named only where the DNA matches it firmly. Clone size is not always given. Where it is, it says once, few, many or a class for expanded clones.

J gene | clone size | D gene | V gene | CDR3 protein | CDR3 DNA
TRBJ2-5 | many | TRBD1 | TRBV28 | CASSFQGAFQETQYF | TGTGCCAGCAGTTTTCAGGGGGCCTTTCAAGAGACCCAGTACTTC
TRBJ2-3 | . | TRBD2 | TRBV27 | CASSFYLGGLAGDTQYF | TGTGCCAGCAGTTTTTATTTGGGAGGACTAGCGGGAGATACGCAGTATTTT
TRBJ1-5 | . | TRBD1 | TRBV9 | CASSVEGGGNQPQHF | TGTGCCAGCAGCGTAGAAGGGGGCGGGAATCAGCCCCAGCATTTT
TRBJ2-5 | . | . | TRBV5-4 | CASSLPHQETQYF | TGTGCCAGCAGCTTGCCTCATCAGGAGACCCAGTACTTC
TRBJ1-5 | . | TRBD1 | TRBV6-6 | CASSYSSAGGNQPQHF | TGTGCCAGCAGTTACTCGTCGGCAGGGGGTAATCAGCCCCAGCATTTT
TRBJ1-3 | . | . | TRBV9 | CASSVEGNSGNTIYF | TGTGCCAGCAGCGTAGAGGGGAACTCTGGAAACACCATATATTTT
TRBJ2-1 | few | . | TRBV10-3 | CATERGTYNEQFF | TGTGCCACCGAACGGGGCACCTACAATGAGCAGTTCTTC
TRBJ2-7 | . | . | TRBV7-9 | CASSSERWGREQYF | TGTGCCAGCAGCTCCGAGCGGTGGGGCAGGGAGCAGTACTTC
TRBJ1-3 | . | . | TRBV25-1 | CASSINRPDSGNTIYF | TGTGCCAGCAGTATTAACAGGCCTGACTCTGGAAACACCATATATTTT
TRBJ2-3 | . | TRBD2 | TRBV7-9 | CASSLAGLAGSPSTDTQYF | TGTGCCAGCAGCTTAGCGGGACTAGCGGGGAGCCCAAGCACAGATACGCAGTATTTT
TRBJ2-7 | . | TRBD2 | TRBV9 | CASSVAGEASGGDYEQYF | TGTGCCAGCAGCGTAGCTGGCGAGGCTAGCGGGGGAGACTACGAGCAGTACTTC
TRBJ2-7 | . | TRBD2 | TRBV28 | CASSLNLAGGHSYEQYF | TGTGCCAGCAGTTTAAATTTAGCGGGAGGGCACTCCTACGAGCAGTACTTC